Below, 28 T cell receptor beta chains from the same sample are listed, as sequenced in a study of blood T cell repertoires in COVID-19. Assay used: immunoSEQ multiplex PCR; TCRdb lists only in-frame clones, some missing. The repertoire holds 250,000 to 350,000 clones, with 80% to 90% as singletons. Sample: peripheral blood. Receptors originate from a man aged 18 to 29 who had recovered from COVID-19.

J is TRBJ1-4 and V is TRBV10-2; 12 bases line up with TRBD1. V dropped 7 bases and J dropped 4; count of bases not matched to a gene: 7. Germline V gene sequence: CDR1 WSHSY, CDR2 SAAADI. The length of the CDR3 is 16 residues. The CDR3 DNA reads TGCGCCAGCACCGGGACAGGGGGCGTCGGTAATGAAAAACTGTTTTTT. It is translated as CASTGTGGVGNEKLFF.

The rearrangement uses TRBV10-3 and TRBJ1-1; tentative D call: TRBD1 (6 bases). Germline assignment: CDR1 ENHRY and CDR2 SYGVKD. The ends were cut back, 6 bases at V and 1 base at J, with 9 bases in the middle. CDR3 length: 13 residues. Here the CDR3 reads CAIRDSPNTEAFF. Here the CDR3 DNA reads TGTGCCATCAGGGACAGCCCGAACACTGAAGCTTTCTTT.

J is TRBJ2-1 and V is TRBV7-9; TRBD1 matches at 9 bases. The CDR3 spans 15 residues. CDR1 is SEHNR, CDR2 FQNEAQ, per germline (reference sequence). Germline trimming cut 7 bases from V and 3 bases from J; bases unmatched to any gene: 7. The CDR3 coding sequence is TGTGCCAGCATCGACCGGGACAGGGTCTACAATGAGCAGTTCTTC. Protein product: CASIDRDRVYNEQFF.

The chain has TRBV29-1 and TRBJ2-1; 8 positions match TRBD2. The CDR3 is 13 amino acids. The germline V gene has CDR1 SQVTM and CDR2 ANQGSEA. With V trimmed by 6 bases and J by 4 bases, 5 bases remained unmatched. The DNA for the CDR3 is TGCAGCGTAGAGCGGGGGCCATACAATGAGCAGTTCTTC. Amino acids: CSVERGPYNEQFF.

The V gene is TRBV3-1 (or the pseudogene TRBV3-2), the J gene TRBJ1-4; D ambiguous. The CDR3 has 12 residues. Looked up from germline, CDR1 is LGHDT and CDR2 is YNNKEL (reference sequence). The V end lost 1 base, the J end lost 8 bases, and 5 bases lay between the germline ends. The CDR3 spells CASSQGPEKLFF. The CDR3 DNA reads as TGTGCCAGCAGCCAAGGGCCAGAAAAACTGTTTTTT.

This sequence joins TRBV27 and TRBJ2-2; TRBD1 aligns across 8 bases. The CDR3 length is 14 residues. J lost 6 bases, V lost 6 bases, and 6 bases had no gene match. CDR1 and CDR2 (germline): MNHEY, SMNVEV (reference sequence). CDR3 sequence reads: CASSRQGHSGELFF. CDR3 in DNA: TGTGCCAGCAGCCGACAGGGGCATTCCGGGGAGCTGTTTTTT.

The chain links TRBV3-1 (or the pseudogene TRBV3-2) to TRBJ2-2, with a weak D call TRBD1 (6 bases). This CDR3 comprises 13 residues. Trimming pared 6 bases from V and 5 bases from J, leaving 10 bases between. Per germline, CDR1 LGHDT and CDR2 YNNKEL (reference sequence). The chain's CDR3 is CASRDTGTGELFF. The CDR3 nucleotides read TGTGCCAGCAGAGATACAGGGACCGGGGAGCTGTTTTTT.

This clone was counted a few times. The chain couples TRBV25-1 to TRBJ2-2; a possible D gene is TRBD1 (7 bases). From germline, CDR1 is MGHDK and CDR2 SYGVNS. The ends were cut back, 6 bases at V and 2 bases at J, with 16 bases in the middle. This CDR3 has 16 amino acids. The DNA for the CDR3 is TGTGCCAGCAGCGAAAACAGGGGACTTAACACCGGGGAGCTGTTTTTT. Protein sequence: CASSENRGLNTGELFF.

The V and J genes are TRBV12-3 or TRBV12-4 and TRBJ2-1; TRBD2 might be the D (6 bases). The CDR3 is 13 amino acids. Trimming shortened V by 2 bases and J by 13 bases, and 15 bases separated the two germline ends. CDR3 amino acids: CASSLLSGEHQFF. The CDR3 DNA is TGTGCCAGCAGTTTACTTTCGGGGGAACACCAGTTCTTC.

V usage is TRBV2 and J usage is TRBJ1-1, with 7 bases lining up with TRBD1. J gave up 1 base and V 6 bases, and 5 bases lay outside the gene matches. Germline values: CDR1 SNHLY, CDR2 FYNNEI. This CDR3 is built from 14 residues. CDR3 in DNA: TGTGCCAGCAGGGCCGGGACAGCGAACACTGAAGCTTTCTTT. Protein sequence: CASRAGTANTEAFF.

The chain combines TRBV11-2 with TRBJ1-6; D call uncertain. Germline V gene sequence: CDR1 SGHAT, CDR2 FQNNGV. The CDR3 has 15 amino acids. Trimming took off 2 bases at V and 6 bases at J, with 11 bases between the two ends. This CDR3 reads CASSLSTSVNSPLHF. Here the CDR3 DNA reads TGTGCCAGCAGCTTATCTACGTCGGTTAATTCACCCCTCCACTTT.

This clone was picked up one time. The V call is TRBV6-5, the J call TRBJ1-2; D uncertain. Germline CDR1 is MNHEY and CDR2 is SVGAGI. The V end lost 0 bases, the J end lost 8 bases, and 10 bases lay between the germline ends. CDR3 length equals 13 residues. The CDR3 DNA reads TGTGCCAGCAGTTACTCGTCCAATGTGGGCTACACCTTC. Its protein is CASSYSSNVGYTF.

The chain joins TRBV7-9 to TRBJ2-2, with D tentatively TRBD2 (5 bases). Per the germline V gene, CDR1 is SEHNR and CDR2 is FQNEAQ (reference sequence). The CDR3 is 15 residues long. The V end was cut by 3 bases, the J end by 4 bases, with 12 bases between. The CDR3 sequence is CASSLREIGTGELFF. Written as DNA, the CDR3 is TGTGCCAGCAGCTTGAGGGAAATTGGCACCGGGGAGCTGTTTTTT.

The gene calls are TRBV2 and TRBJ1-1; D possibly corresponds to TRBD1 (5 bases). Germline CDR1 reads SNHLY; CDR2 reads FYNNEI. V lost 5 bases, J lost 4 bases, and 14 bases lay in between. The CDR3 is 14 residues long. The CDR3 bases are TGTGCCAGCAGTTATACGACAGTCGGCACTGAAGCTTTCTTT. It yields the protein CASSYTTVGTEAFF.

The chain joins TRBV14 to TRBJ2-1, with a weak D call TRBD2 (6 bases). Germline values: CDR1 SGHDN, CDR2 FVKESK. CDR3 length equals 15 residues. V shed 1 base and J shed 4 bases, with 11 bases lying between them. In DNA form, the CDR3 reads TGTGCCAGCAGCCAAGCCGGAGGGATTTACAATGAGCAGTTCTTC. Translated, it gives CASSQAGGIYNEQFF.

This chain uses TRBV6-5 with TRBJ1-2; 7 nucleotides align to TRBD1. The CDR3 loop spans 14 amino acids. The V gene's germline CDR1 is MNHEY and CDR2 SVGAGI. The ends lost 6 bases at V and 4 bases at J; junction bases unmatched: 8. Here the CDR3 reads CASSRTGTAYGYTF. The CDR3 DNA reads as TGTGCCAGCAGCCGCACCGGGACAGCCTATGGCTACACCTTC.

This chain uses TRBV7-2 with TRBJ1-2; D is possibly TRBD1 (6 bases). Germline V gene data show CDR1 as SGHTA and CDR2 as FQGNSA. This CDR3 spans 13 amino acids. V was cut by 2 bases and J by 8 bases, with 12 bases left in between. The CDR3 DNA is TGTGCCAGCAGCTTAAGGGACAATCGCGGCTACACCTTC. Encoded protein: CASSLRDNRGYTF.

The gene calls are TRBV4-1 and TRBJ2-7; the D gene is possibly TRBD1 (5 bases). CDR1 MGHRA and CDR2 YSYEKL come from the germline V gene. This CDR3 spans 15 amino acids. Trimming stripped 2 bases from V and 4 bases from J, with 15 bases between. In DNA form, the CDR3 reads TGCGCCAGCAGCCAAATCCCGACAGCAAAATACGAGCAGTACTTC. Its translation is CASSQIPTAKYEQYF.

V and J are TRBV11-2 and TRBJ2-5; 10 positions agree with TRBD2. This CDR3 region has 17 residues. After removal of 0 bases from V and 2 bases from J, the junction contained 6 bases not matched to a gene. Germline CDR1 SGHAT, CDR2 FQNNGV. Here the CDR3 reads CASSLDASGSKQETQYF. The DNA for the CDR3 is TGTGCCAGCAGCTTAGATGCTAGCGGGAGTAAGCAAGAGACCCAGTACTTC.

V usage is TRBV2 and J usage is TRBJ1-2; D is unclear. Germline V gene lookup returns CDR1 SNHLY and CDR2 FYNNEI. The CDR3 runs 15 residues. Trimming left V 9 bases short and J 0 bases short, with 17 bases between. The CDR3 sequence: CASNIRDTANYGYTF. The CDR3 DNA reads TGTGCCAGTAACATCCGTGACACGGCTAACTATGGCTACACCTTC. The variable domain in full, with the rest retrieved from reference TRBV2 and TRBJ1-2, is EPEVTQTPSHQVTQMGQEVILRCVPISNHLYFYWYRQILGQKVEFLVSFYNNEISEKSEIFDDQFSVERPDGSNFTLKIRSTKLEDSAMYFCASNIRDTANYGYTFGSGTRLTVV.

The rearrangement links TRBV6-5 to TRBJ2-6, with 7 bases matching TRBD1. There are 15 residues in the CDR3. Trimming at V came to 6 bases and at J to 4 bases, leaving 6 bases not matched to a gene. CDR1 is MNHEY and CDR2 is SVGAGI in the germline V gene. DNA of the CDR3: TGTGCCAGCAGCCGCACAGGGGTCGGGGCCAACGTCCTGACTTTC. This gives the protein CASSRTGVGANVLTF.

The V and J genes are TRBV5-6 and TRBJ1-2, with a possible D match to TRBD1 (6 bases). This CDR3 comprises 18 residues. V dropped 2 bases and J dropped 4 bases, with 24 bases sitting between them. In germline, CDR1 is SGHDT, CDR2 YYEEEE. The CDR3 sequence is CASSLGSRGQGNGYGYTF. The DNA for the CDR3 is TGTGCCAGCAGCTTAGGTTCCCGCGGTCAGGGGAATGGCTATGGCTACACCTTC.

The rearrangement joins TRBV9 to TRBJ2-2; 8 nucleotides align to TRBD1. In germline, CDR1 is SGDLS, CDR2 YYNGEE. Unmatched junction bases numbered 5, after V lost 2 bases and J lost 5 bases. The CDR3 is made up of 15 amino acids. The CDR3 coding sequence is TGTGCCAGCAGCGTCGGCAGGGGGCGGACCGGGGAGCTGTTTTTT. It encodes CASSVGRGRTGELFF.

The CDR3 sequence: CSVPGQGRGYTF. The CDR3 bases are TGCAGCGTCCCAGGACAGGGTCGGGGCTACACCTTC. The gene calls are TRBV29-1 and TRBJ1-2, with 8 bases aligning to TRBD1. The CDR3 consists of 12 residues. V was pared by 6 bases and J by 8 bases, with 8 bases of the junction left unmatched. Germline V gene lookup returns CDR1 SQVTM and CDR2 ANQGSEA.

The CDR3 bases are TGCGCCAGCAGATCACTAGCGGGGGTCTACAATGAGCAGTTCTTC. This gives the protein CASRSLAGVYNEQFF. The chain is built from TRBV5-1 and TRBJ2-1; the match to TRBD2 covers 11 bases. V trimming: 5 bases; J trimming: 3 bases; junction bases outside the gene matches: 4. The CDR3 length is 15 residues. Per germline, CDR1 SGHRS and CDR2 YFSETQ.

V usage is TRBV5-1 and J usage is TRBJ2-7, with 7 bases that match TRBD2. Germline V gene data show CDR1 as SGHRS and CDR2 as YFSETQ. V shed 2 bases, J shed 5 bases, and the junction held 13 bases outside the gene matches. This CDR3 region has 16 residues. CDR3 sequence (DNA): TGCGCCAGCAGCTTAAGGGGCACCGGCGGGAGCAACGAGCAGTACTTC. The encoded protein is CASSLRGTGGSNEQYF.

This clone was recorded once. This rearrangement joins TRBV10-3 to TRBJ2-5; 7 nucleotides align to TRBD2. After removal of 4 bases from V and 4 bases from J, the junction contained 9 bases not matched to a gene. The CDR3 runs to 15 residues. Germline assignment: CDR1 ENHRY and CDR2 SYGVKD. For the CDR3, the DNA is TGTGCCATCAGTGGAACTAGCGAGAGGGGAGAGACCCAGTACTTC. Its protein product is CAISGTSERGETQYF.

The chain uses TRBV19 and TRBJ2-7; D perhaps matches TRBD1 (5 bases). This CDR3 is 13 amino acids long. Trimming shortened V by 5 bases and J by 0 bases, and 8 bases separated the two germline ends. From germline, CDR1 is LNHDA and CDR2 SQIVND (reference sequence). For the CDR3, the DNA is TGTGCCAGTAGTGTCGACAGCTCCTACGAGCAGTACTTC. Translation: CASSVDSSYEQYF.